Following are 18 T cell receptor beta chains from one sample sequenced in a study of shared clonotypes between healthy human individuals. Sequencing was performed with immunoSEQ multiplex PCR; in TCRdb, only in-frame clones are kept and a portion is missing. The sample holds roughly 2.6 million clones, around nine tenths seen once. Sequencing input: naive CD4+ T cells sorted from blood. Indicated subset: CD45RA+ positively selected. All receptors derive from a man between 18 and 29 years old in good health.

In the case of this clone: The same CDR3 is also encoded by other DNA sequences in this sample. This chain links TRBV7-2 with TRBJ2-1; no reliable D call. The CDR3 length is 13 residues. V lost 1 base and J lost 5, with 6 bases in between. Germline values: CDR1 SGHTA, CDR2 FQGNSA. The CDR3: CASSLVGNNEQFF. In nucleotides, the CDR3 is TGTGCCAGCAGCTTAGTGGGCAACAATGAGCAGTTCTTC. The full variable domain, rest sourced from reference TRBV7-2 and TRBJ2-1, is GAGVSQSPSNKVTEKGKDVELRCDPISGHTALYWYRQSLGQGLEFLIYFQGNSAPDKSGLPSDRFSAERTGGSVSTLTIQRTQQEDSAVYLCASSLVGNNEQFFGPGTRLTVL.

The genes are TRBV7-2 and TRBJ2-7, with TRBD1 identical over 7 bases. This CDR3 region has 14 residues. The ends lost 3 bases at V and 1 base at J; junction bases unmatched: 3. Germline V lookup: CDR1 SGHTA, CDR2 FQGNSA. CDR3 sequence reads: CASSFDRESYEQYF. For the CDR3, the DNA is TGTGCCAGCAGCTTCGACAGGGAATCCTACGAGCAGTACTTC.

This clone has only one observation. This chain uses TRBV19 with TRBJ2-7; 10 bases map to TRBD1. V lost 7 bases and J lost 2; bases outside the gene matches: 8. Per the germline V gene, CDR1 is LNHDA and CDR2 is SQIVND (reference sequence). The CDR3 loop spans 15 amino acids. The CDR3 spells CASIPDRGETYEQYF. The CDR3 DNA is TGTGCCAGTATTCCGGACAGGGGGGAAACCTACGAGCAGTACTTC.

V is TRBV7-2 and J is TRBJ1-1; D uncertain. The V end lost 4 bases, the J end lost 5 bases, and 8 bases lay between the germline ends. Germline V gene data show CDR1 as SGHTA and CDR2 as FQGNSA. The CDR3 covers 12 residues. In DNA form, the CDR3 reads TGTGCCAGCAGCTCCAAGGTGACTGAAGCTTTCTTT. Protein product: CASSSKVTEAFF.

The V and J genes are TRBV29-1 and TRBJ2-7; TRBD1 aligns across 9 bases. The germline V gene encodes CDR1 SQVTM and CDR2 ANQGSEA. The J segment lost 7 bases and the V segment lost 0 bases, leaving 10 bases of the junction unmatched. CDR3 length equals 15 residues. In DNA, the CDR3 is TGCAGCGTTGAAGAGCTGGACAGGGGAGAGTGGGAGCAGTACTTC. Residues: CSVEELDRGEWEQYF.

This chain joins TRBV28 and TRBJ1-1, with 8 bases fitting TRBD1. Per germline, CDR1 MDHEN and CDR2 SYDVKM. There are 14 residues in the CDR3. With 6 bases clipped from V and 5 bases from J, the junction kept 8 bases outside the gene matches. The CDR3 sequence is CASRPGGSGTEAFF. CDR3 DNA: TGTGCCAGCAGACCAGGGGGCAGCGGGACTGAAGCTTTCTTT.

The J gene is TRBJ1-1, the V gene TRBV4-1; the D gene is possibly TRBD1 (5 bases). The CDR3 is 17 amino acids. CDR1 and CDR2 (germline): MGHRA, YSYEKL. The V gene lost 2 bases and the J gene lost 1 base, with 17 bases spanning the gap. CDR3 nucleotides: TGCGCCAGCAGCCAAAGGGGAACAGCCCGAACGAACACTGAAGCTTTCTTT. It is translated as CASSQRGTARTNTEAFF.

This chain connects TRBV20-1 to TRBJ2-1, with D possibly matching TRBD2 (5 bases). Germline CDR1 is DFQATT and CDR2 is SNEGSKA (reference sequence). V was shortened by 6 bases and J by 7 bases, with 10 bases between the two germline ends. The CDR3 has 11 residues. CDR3 DNA: TGCAGTGCAGTTCGAGGGAATGAGCAGTTCTTC. Translation: CSAVRGNEQFF.

This sequence joins TRBV5-6 and TRBJ1-2; D remains ambiguous. The length of the CDR3 is 14 residues. Trimming cost V 0 bases and J 4 bases, with 10 bases left between them. The germline V gene encodes CDR1 SGHDT and CDR2 YYEEEE. CDR3 sequence (DNA): TGTGCCAGCAGCTTGGCGGCAGCCAGCTATGGCTACACCTTC. It encodes CASSLAAASYGYTF.

Concerning this clone itself: The same CDR3 also results from other DNA sequences found in this sample. The rearrangement links TRBV5-1 to TRBJ1-2; D unresolved. There are 14 residues in the CDR3. CDR1 SGHRS and CDR2 YFSETQ come from the germline V gene. Trimming shortened V by 0 bases and J by 4 bases, and 10 bases separated the two germline ends. Here the CDR3 DNA reads TGCGCCAGCAGCTTGGCGGGTGAGGCCTATGGCTACACCTTC. Protein product: CASSLAGEAYGYTF.

V usage is TRBV19 and J usage is TRBJ2-5; the D is unclear. The CDR3 is made up of 14 amino acids. Per the germline V gene, CDR1 is LNHDA and CDR2 is SQIVND (reference sequence). V was clipped by 5 bases and J by 3 bases, with 13 bases between them. The CDR3 DNA follows: TGTGCCAGTAGTGTGGGAAGAGCAAAAGAGACCCAGTACTTC. As protein: CASSVGRAKETQYF. Looking up the rest from reference TRBV19 and TRBJ2-5 gives the full variable domain: DGGITQSPKYLFRKEGQNVTLSCEQNLNHDAMYWYRQDPGQGLRLIYYSQIVNDFQKGDIAEGYSVSREKKESFPLTVTSAQKNPTAFYLCASSVGRAKETQYFGPGTRLLVL.

The chain employs TRBV28 and TRBJ1-5; 9 nucleotides match TRBD1. The CDR3 is 16 residues long. The germline gives CDR1 MDHEN, CDR2 SYDVKM. J lost 3 bases, V lost 3 bases, and 6 bases had no gene match. As DNA, the CDR3 is TGTGCCAGCAGTTTTTTCCGGGACAGGGACAATCAGCCCCAGCATTTT. Its protein is CASSFFRDRDNQPQHF.

V gene TRBV2 combines with J gene TRBJ1-3; D may be TRBD1 (6 bases). The germline V gene has CDR1 SNHLY and CDR2 FYNNEI. The CDR3 is 13 residues long. The CDR3 sequence: CAVNQGRWNTIYF. CDR3 nucleotides: TGTGCAGTGAACCAGGGGCGGTGGAACACCATATATTTT.

The chain joins TRBV21-1 to TRBJ2-2; whether TRBD1, the table's D call, matches the DNA was not checked. TRBV21-1 is labeled a pseudogene. There are 19 residues in the CDR3. CDR3 sequence reads: CASSKPGWGKPQNTGELFF. CDR3 DNA: TGTGCCAGCAGCAAACCAGGGTGGGGTAAACCCCAGAACACCGGGGAGCTGTTTTTT.

The chain recombines TRBV6-6 with TRBJ2-2; D unclear. Germline V gene sequence: CDR1 MNHNY, CDR2 SVGAGI (reference sequence). The V end was cut by 4 bases, the J end by 1 base, with 7 bases between. The CDR3 has 14 amino acids. This chain's CDR3 is CASSWQMNTGELFF. DNA for the CDR3: TGTGCCAGCAGTTGGCAGATGAACACCGGGGAGCTGTTTTTT.

This chain uses TRBV10-3 with TRBJ2-7, with 12 bases identical to TRBD1. CDR1 ENHRY and CDR2 SYGVKD come from the germline V gene. V was pared by 3 bases and J by 6 bases, with 6 bases of the junction left unmatched. The CDR3 runs to 15 residues. CDR3 region: CAISELGQGAFEQYF. Written as DNA, the CDR3 is TGTGCCATCAGTGAATTGGGACAGGGGGCTTTCGAGCAGTACTTC.

V gene TRBV7-3 combines with J gene TRBJ2-5, with D possibly TRBD2 on 5 matching bases. The CDR3 has 14 amino acids. CDR1 is SGHTA and CDR2 is FQGTGA in the germline V gene. Deletions cut 6 bases from V and 4 bases from J, with 15 bases between. CDR3 nucleotide sequence: TGTGCCAGCAGTTCGAGGGTTCGGCGAGAGACCCAGTACTTC. Residues: CASSSRVRRETQYF.

The gene calls are TRBV4-1 and TRBJ2-7; 12 nucleotides line up with TRBD2. The CDR3 contains 18 residues. V was pared by 0 bases and J by 3 bases, with 9 bases of the junction left unmatched. Germline lookup yields CDR1 MGHRA and CDR2 YSYEKL. In DNA form, the CDR3 reads TGCGCCAGCAGCCAAGATCGGACTAGCGGGGTGATTGTCTACGAGCAGTACTTC. This translates into CASSQDRTSGVIVYEQYF.